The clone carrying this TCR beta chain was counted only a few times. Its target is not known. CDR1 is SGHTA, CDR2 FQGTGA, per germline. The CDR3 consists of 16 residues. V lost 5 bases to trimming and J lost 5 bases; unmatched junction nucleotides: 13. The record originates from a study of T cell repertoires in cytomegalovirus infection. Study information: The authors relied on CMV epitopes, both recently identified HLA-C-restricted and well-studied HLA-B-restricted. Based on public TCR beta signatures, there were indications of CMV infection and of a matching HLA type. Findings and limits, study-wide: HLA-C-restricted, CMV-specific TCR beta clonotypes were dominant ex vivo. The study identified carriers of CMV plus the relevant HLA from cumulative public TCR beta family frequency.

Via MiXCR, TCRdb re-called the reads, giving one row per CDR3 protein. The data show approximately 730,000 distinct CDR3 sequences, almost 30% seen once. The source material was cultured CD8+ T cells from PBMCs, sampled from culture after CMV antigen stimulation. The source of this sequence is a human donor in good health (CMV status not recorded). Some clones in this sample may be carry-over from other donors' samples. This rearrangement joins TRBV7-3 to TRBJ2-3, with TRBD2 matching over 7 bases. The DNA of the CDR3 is TGTGCCAGCAGCCCACTGGAGGCGGGAGCTGTAGATACGCAGTATTTT. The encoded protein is CASSPLEAGAVDTQYF. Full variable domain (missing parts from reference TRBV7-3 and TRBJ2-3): GAGVSQTPSNKVTEKGKYVELRCDPISGHTALYWYRQSLGQGPEFLIYFQGTGAADDSGLPNDRFFAVRPEGSVSTLKIQRTERGDSAVYLCASSPLEAGAVDTQYFGPGTRLTVL.